These 22 T cell receptor beta chains were sequenced from one sample in a study of low-dose radiotherapy and immunotherapy resistance in tumors (dated by TCRdb to 2021 to 2024). Sequencing relied on an Illumina HiSeq 2500. To make first-strand cDNA, Superscript III was used along with a set of TRAV- and TRBV-specific primers so that both the TCRalpha and TCRbeta chains were covered. TCRs were amplified with Phusion for around 19 PCR cycles, with a constant-region primer paired with the adapter attached to the V primers. TCRdb passed the public sequencing reads through fastp at Q25 and MiXCR, retaining productive beta sequences. Entries are consolidated by CDR3 protein sequence, retaining the most common genes and DNA. In this sample the table shows about 100,000 distinct CDR3 sequences, roughly 20% of which occur a single time. Approximately 4% of the sample belongs to the ten largest clones. This specimen's time point label, interpreted: after trial treatment. According to the study, the label for this sample's treatment or condition signals: LDRT plus nivolumab, ipilimumab, low-dose cyclophosphamide and aspirin (RACIN trial).

Sequencing was performed on PBMCs, taken after low-dose radiotherapy plus immunotherapy. All receptors come from a male donor with prostate cancer.

This clonotype was recorded at least ten times. The chain carries TRBV7-2 and TRBJ2-5; 11 positions match TRBD2. CDR3 length: 17 residues. V shed 0 bases, J shed 2 bases, and the junction held 5 bases outside the gene matches. Germline V CDR1 and CDR2: SGHTA, FQGNSA. The CDR3 nucleotides are TGTGCCAGCAGCTTAGCCCTTTTAGCGGGGGGGCAAGAGACCCAGTACTTC. Amino acid sequence: CASSLALLAGGQETQYF.

This clonotype was recorded many times. The chain employs TRBV20-1 and TRBJ2-7, with 7 bases that match TRBD1. Germline V gene data show CDR1 as DFQATT and CDR2 as SNEGSKA (reference sequence). The CDR3 totals 16 residues. V was clipped by 6 bases and J by 3 bases; unmatched bases: 17. In DNA form, the CDR3 reads TGCAGTGCCCCAGGAAGGACAGGAGGTATTGGCTACGAGCAGTACTTC. This codes for CSAPGRTGGIGYEQYF.

This clonotype was detected ten times or more. The J gene is TRBJ2-1, the V gene TRBV7-9; 12 bases agree with TRBD2. Germline V lookup: CDR1 SEHNR, CDR2 FQNEAQ (reference sequence). The CDR3 length is 14 residues. J gave up 9 bases and V 5 bases, and 5 bases lay outside the gene matches. The CDR3 here is CASSPSGGAGEQFF. In DNA, the CDR3 is TGTGCCAGCAGCCCTAGCGGGGGGGCTGGTGAGCAGTTCTTC.

This clonotype was counted ten times or more. The chain has TRBV3-1 and TRBJ1-4; TRBD1 matches 11 bases. CDR3 length: 16 residues. The V and J ends lost 4 bases and 6 bases, in that order; junction bases with no gene match: 7. Germline CDR1 reads LGHDT; CDR2 reads YNNKEL (reference sequence). CDR3 sequence (DNA): TGTGCCAGCAGCCCGGACAGGGGGCCCGAGTATGAAAAACTGTTTTTT. It specifies CASSPDRGPEYEKLFF.

This clonotype was observed many times. This rearrangement joins TRBV7-2 to TRBJ2-7; TRBD1 matches 7 bases. V dropped 4 bases and J dropped 3; count of bases not matched to a gene: 6. CDR1 is SGHTA and CDR2 is FQGNSA in the germline V gene. The CDR3 contains 14 residues. CDR3 in amino acids: CASSSGTASYEQYF. CDR3 in DNA: TGTGCCAGCAGCTCCGGGACAGCCAGCTACGAGCAGTACTTC.

This clonotype has ten or more counts. The rearrangement joins TRBV3-1 to TRBJ2-3; TRBD2 agrees at 7 bases. CDR3 length equals 16 residues. Per the germline V gene, CDR1 is LGHDT and CDR2 is YNNKEL (reference sequence). The trim removed 0 bases at V and 1 base at J, leaving 4 bases unmatched. DNA for the CDR3: TGTGCCAGCAGCCAAGAGAGGGGAGGGGGCACAGATACGCAGTATTTT. This translates into CASSQERGGGTDTQYF.

This clonotype was seen at least ten times. The chain employs TRBV20-1 and TRBJ1-5; D remains ambiguous. V dropped 6 bases and J dropped 4 bases, with 10 bases sitting between them. This CDR3 spans 12 amino acids. Looked up from germline, CDR1 is DFQATT and CDR2 is SNEGSKA (reference sequence). The CDR3 sequence: CSAETRNQPQHF. The CDR3 region has the DNA TGCAGTGCGGAGACGCGGAATCAGCCCCAGCATTTT.

This clonotype was recorded at least ten times. The chain uses TRBV5-4 and TRBJ2-7; 8 bases are shared with TRBD1. This CDR3 is 15 amino acids long. The V gene's germline CDR1 is SGHNT and CDR2 YYREEE (reference sequence). Trimming at V came to 0 bases and at J to 2 bases, leaving 4 bases not matched to a gene. The CDR3: CASSLGTGNTYEQYF. CDR3 bases: TGTGCCAGCAGCTTGGGGACAGGGAACACCTACGAGCAGTACTTC.

This clonotype was detected many times. The V call is TRBV2, the J call TRBJ2-7, with a weak D call TRBD1 (6 bases). Trimming took off 7 bases at V and 3 bases at J, with 19 bases between the two ends. CDR3 length: 15 residues. The germline CDR1 and CDR2 sequences are SNHLY and FYNNEI. CDR3 coding DNA: TGTGCCAGCAAAACCCCACAGGGTTGGAACTACGAGCAGTACTTC. The encoded protein is CASKTPQGWNYEQYF.

This clonotype was observed at least ten times. This chain links TRBV4-1 with TRBJ1-1, with D unclear. Germline CDR1 MGHRA, CDR2 YSYEKL. This CDR3 has 12 amino acids. The V gene lost 3 bases and the J gene lost 0 bases, with 2 bases spanning the gap. The CDR3 loop is CASSQMNTEAFF. The CDR3 DNA reads as TGCGCCAGCAGCCAGATGAACACTGAAGCTTTCTTT.

This clonotype was observed a few times. This chain links TRBV19 with TRBJ1-5, with a weak D call TRBD1 (5 bases). Germline V gene sequence: CDR1 LNHDA, CDR2 SQIVND (reference sequence). The CDR3 contains 15 residues. Trimming shortened V by 3 bases and J by 4 bases, and 13 bases separated the two germline ends. The CDR3 sequence: CASSISGARNQPQHF. The DNA for the CDR3 is TGTGCCAGTAGTATTTCTGGGGCACGAAATCAGCCCCAGCATTTT.

This clonotype was recorded many times. The V and J genes are TRBV27 and TRBJ1-5; D perhaps matches TRBD1 (6 bases). The germline V and J ends were trimmed by 6 bases and 6 bases, with 18 bases remaining between them. There are 15 residues in the CDR3. Germline V CDR1 and CDR2: MNHEY, SMNVEV (reference sequence). CDR3 in DNA: TGTGCCAGCAGCCCCAGGGGTATTAGCGGTCAGCCCCAGCATTTT. This translates into CASSPRGISGQPQHF.

This clonotype was recorded at least ten times. The chain carries TRBV5-1 and TRBJ1-2; D gene uncertain. Trimming pared 4 bases from V and 0 bases from J, leaving 13 bases between. The germline CDR1 and CDR2 sequences are SGHRS and YFSETQ. This CDR3 has 15 amino acids. CDR3 in amino acids: CASSSRESPNYGYTF. The CDR3, as DNA: TGCGCCAGCAGCAGCCGAGAGAGTCCTAACTATGGCTACACCTTC.

About this clonotype: A far more abundant clone sits one base away, making this likely a read error. The CDR3 nucleotides are TGTGCCAGCAGCTTCCGAGGGAGTTGGGGGCCCGACAATGAGCAGTTCTTC. This translates into CASSFRGSWGPDNEQFF. J is TRBJ2-1 and V is TRBV7-6, with D tentatively TRBD1 (6 bases). The CDR3 loop spans 17 amino acids. V was pared by 3 bases and J by 5 bases, with 20 bases between. Germline V gene data show CDR1 as SGHVS and CDR2 as FNYEAQ.

This clonotype was recorded at least ten times. V gene TRBV2 combines with J gene TRBJ2-1; 7 bases are a match to TRBD1. J lost 4 bases, V lost 8 bases, and 2 bases had no gene match. The germline gives CDR1 SNHLY, CDR2 FYNNEI. The CDR3 consists of 12 residues. In nucleotides, the CDR3 is TGTGCCAGCTCGGGACAGTACAATGAGCAGTTCTTC. Encoded protein: CASSGQYNEQFF.

This clonotype was observed many times. The chain recombines TRBV5-1 with TRBJ1-2; TRBD1 matches 11 bases. There are 14 residues in the CDR3. CDR1 and CDR2 from the germline V gene are SGHRS and YFSETQ. J lost 3 bases, V lost 4 bases, and 2 bases had no gene match. The CDR3 coding sequence is TGCGCCAGCAGCCGGACAGGGGGCGACTATGGCTACACCTTC. It specifies CASSRTGGDYGYTF. Based on the CDR3 plus reference TRBV5-1 and TRBJ1-2, the full variable domain is KAGVTQTPRYLIKTRGQQVTLSCSPISGHRSVSWYQQTPGQGLQFLFEYFSETQRNKGNFPGRFSGRQFSNSRSEMNVSTLELGDSALYLCASSRTGGDYGYTFGSGTRLTVV.

In its sample, this clonotype was seen many times. The rearrangement links TRBV2 to TRBJ2-3; tentatively, D is TRBD1 or TRBD2 (5 bases each). This CDR3 region has 13 residues. Germline V gene sequence: CDR1 SNHLY, CDR2 FYNNEI. Trimming removed 9 bases from V and 4 bases from J, with 14 bases in between. The chain's CDR3 is CARGEDLSDTQYF. The CDR3, as DNA: TGTGCCAGGGGGGAAGACCTATCAGATACGCAGTATTTT.

About this clonotype: A read error may be the cause here, since a much bigger clone is one base away. The V and J genes are TRBV20-1 and TRBJ1-3; D gene ambiguous. The CDR3 sequence is 16 residues long. Trimming removed 3 bases at V and 0 bases at J, with 15 bases between. Germline V CDR1 and CDR2: DFQATT, SNEGSKA (reference sequence). For the CDR3, the DNA is TGCAGTGCTAGGATACCTGAACGGGACTCTGGAAACACCATATATTTT. Its translation: CSARIPERDSGNTIYF.

This clonotype was picked up many times. Here the CDR3 reads CASSLMGSRHF. The CDR3 coding sequence is TGTGCCAGCAGTTTAATGGGGAGCCGCCACTTT. V gene TRBV12-3 or TRBV12-4 combines with J gene TRBJ1-6; D gene unclear. The CDR3 covers 11 residues. V dropped 2 bases and J dropped 18 bases, with 11 bases sitting between them.

This clonotype was seen repeatedly, ten times or more. This rearrangement joins TRBV15 to TRBJ2-3; TRBD1 or TRBD2 may be the D gene (6 bases each). The V end was cut by 6 bases, the J end by 6 bases, with 22 bases between. The CDR3 contains 16 residues. Germline-derived CDR1 and CDR2 are LNHNV and YYDKDF (reference sequence). This CDR3 reads CATSSPRDKEGDTQYF. CDR3 sequence (DNA): TGTGCCACCAGTTCCCCTCGGGACAAGGAGGGGGATACGCAGTATTTT.

This clonotype was found many times. V is TRBV20-1 and J is TRBJ1-1, with 9 bases that match TRBD1. The germline V gene encodes CDR1 DFQATT and CDR2 SNEGSKA (reference sequence). With 4 bases clipped from V and 1 base from J, the junction kept 1 base outside the gene matches. The CDR3 has 13 amino acids. The CDR3 here is CSAMGQGNTEAFF. CDR3 DNA: TGCAGTGCTATGGGACAGGGGAACACTGAAGCTTTCTTT.

This clonotype has a count of ten or more. The chain couples TRBV7-6 to TRBJ2-1, with 8 nucleotides matching TRBD2. The germline CDR1 and CDR2 sequences are SGHVS and FNYEAQ. The CDR3 covers 15 residues. V trimming: 2 bases; J trimming: 0 bases; junction bases outside the gene matches: 0. The CDR3: CASSLRGGSYNEQFF. For the CDR3, the DNA is TGTGCCAGCAGCTTACGGGGGGGCTCCTACAATGAGCAGTTCTTC.